This T cell receptor beta chain was sequenced for a study of blood T cell repertoires in COVID-19. The study drew participants aged about 18 to 95 years from some 23 US areas. Symptom resolution, clearance, or two negative PCRs marked donors in Cohort 3 as recovered. In this sample, this clone turned up a few times. Germline V lookup: CDR1 LNHDA, CDR2 SQIVND (reference sequence). There are 13 residues in the CDR3. The V and J ends lost 6 bases and 4 bases, in that order; junction bases with no gene match: 5. Original processing notes: Counts of nucleated cells, estimated from reference gene primer amplification, were obtained. Sequencing used immunoSEQ multiplex PCR; TCRdb keeps in-frame clones, though not all of them. That table gives V, J and clone size, and the DNA gave D and trimming. The sample has a few hundred thousand clones, 87% seen once.

This chain connects TRBV19 to TRBJ1-2; 7 positions match TRBD1. The sequenced sample was PBMCs or T cells enriched from blood (not recorded which). The receptor was derived from a woman in her thirties or forties who had recovered from COVID-19. CDR3 sequence reads: CASSRQGTYGYTF. In DNA form, the CDR3 reads TGTGCCAGTAGCCGACAGGGTACCTATGGCTACACCTTC.